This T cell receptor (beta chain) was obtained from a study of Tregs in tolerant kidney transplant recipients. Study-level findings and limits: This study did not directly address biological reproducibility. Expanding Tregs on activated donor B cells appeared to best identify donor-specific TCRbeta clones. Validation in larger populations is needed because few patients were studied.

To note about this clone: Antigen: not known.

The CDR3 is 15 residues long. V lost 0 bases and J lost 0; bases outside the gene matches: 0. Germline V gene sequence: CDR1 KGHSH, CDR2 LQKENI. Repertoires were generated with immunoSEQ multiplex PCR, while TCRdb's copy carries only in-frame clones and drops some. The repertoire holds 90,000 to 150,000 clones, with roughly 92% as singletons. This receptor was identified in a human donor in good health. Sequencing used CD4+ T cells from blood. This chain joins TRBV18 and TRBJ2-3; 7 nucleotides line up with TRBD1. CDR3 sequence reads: CASSPPGQSTDTQYF. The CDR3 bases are TGTGCCAGCTCACCACCGGGACAGAGCACAGATACGCAGTATTTT.